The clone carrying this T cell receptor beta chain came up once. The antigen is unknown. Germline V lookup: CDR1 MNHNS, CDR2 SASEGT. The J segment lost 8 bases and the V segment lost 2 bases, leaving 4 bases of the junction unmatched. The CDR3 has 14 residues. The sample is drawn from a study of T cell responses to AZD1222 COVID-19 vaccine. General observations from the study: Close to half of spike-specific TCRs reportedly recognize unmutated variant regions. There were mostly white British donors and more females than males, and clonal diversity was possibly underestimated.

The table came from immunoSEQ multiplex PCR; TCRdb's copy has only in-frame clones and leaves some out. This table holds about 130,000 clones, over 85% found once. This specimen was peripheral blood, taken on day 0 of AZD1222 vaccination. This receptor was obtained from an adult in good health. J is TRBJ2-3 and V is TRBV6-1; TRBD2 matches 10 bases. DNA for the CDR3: TGTGCCAGCAGTGAACAGCGGGGGGGATCTACGCAGTATTTT. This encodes CASSEQRGGSTQYF.